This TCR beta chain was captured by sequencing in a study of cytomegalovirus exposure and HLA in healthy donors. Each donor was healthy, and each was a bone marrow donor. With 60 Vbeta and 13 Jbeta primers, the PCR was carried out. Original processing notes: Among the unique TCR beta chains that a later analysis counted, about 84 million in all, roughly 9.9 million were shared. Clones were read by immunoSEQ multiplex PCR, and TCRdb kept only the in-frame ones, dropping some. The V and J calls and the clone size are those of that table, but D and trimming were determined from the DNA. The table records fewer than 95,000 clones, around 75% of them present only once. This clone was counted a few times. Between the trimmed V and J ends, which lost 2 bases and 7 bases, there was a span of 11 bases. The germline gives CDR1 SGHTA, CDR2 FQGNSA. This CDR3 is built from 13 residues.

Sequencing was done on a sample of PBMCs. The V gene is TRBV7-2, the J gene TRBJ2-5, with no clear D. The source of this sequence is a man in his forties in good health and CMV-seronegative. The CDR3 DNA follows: TGTGCCAGCAGCTTATCCGGGTTGTGGACCCAGTACTTC. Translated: CASSLSGLWTQYF.